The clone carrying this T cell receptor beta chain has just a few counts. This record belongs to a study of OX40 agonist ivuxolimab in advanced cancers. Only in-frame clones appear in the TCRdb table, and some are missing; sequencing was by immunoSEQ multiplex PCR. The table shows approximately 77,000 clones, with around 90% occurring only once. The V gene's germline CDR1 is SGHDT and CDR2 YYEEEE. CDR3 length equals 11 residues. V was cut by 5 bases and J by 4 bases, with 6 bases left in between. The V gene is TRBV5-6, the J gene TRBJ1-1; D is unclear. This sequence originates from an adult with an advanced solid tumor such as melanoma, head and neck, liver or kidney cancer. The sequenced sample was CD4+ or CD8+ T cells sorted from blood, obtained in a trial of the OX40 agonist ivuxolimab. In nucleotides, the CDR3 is TGTGCCAGCAGTAAAAGCACTGAAGCTTTCTTT. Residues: CASSKSTEAFF.